This T cell receptor beta chain was retrieved from a study of technical replicates of blood from a handful of donors. Measured with immunoSEQ multiplex PCR; TCRdb has only the in-frame clones, and not every one. Among 75,000 to 100,000 clones listed, about 94% were seen once. The germline V and J ends were trimmed by 8 bases and 5 bases, with 18 bases remaining between them. This CDR3 has 14 residues. Germline CDR1 MNHEY, CDR2 SMNVEV (reference sequence). What was sequenced was T cells isolated from PBMCs. This TCR came from a human donor in good health. This chain links TRBV27 with TRBJ1-1; possible D gene TRBD1, 6 bases. CDR3 in DNA: TGTGCCAGCCGATCAGGGGCATTGGGGACTGAAGCTTTCTTT. It translates to CASRSGALGTEAFF.